A selection of T cell receptor beta chains follows, all from one sample in a study of identical twins. MiXCR, applied by TCRdb to the 5' RACE reads, yields one record per CDR3 protein. The table includes 1.5 million to 2 million distinct CDR3 sequences, more than 30% detected once. Sequencing was done on a sample of cord blood. The receptors here all came from a newborn girl in good health. Each CDR3 is given with its conserved first and last residue. Fields, in order: J gene, V gene, CDR3 length, clone size, D gene, CDR3 protein, CDR3 DNA. D genes are given only for firm matches. Not all rows give a size; the values are once, few, many and, for expanded clones, a class.

TRBJ2-5	TRBV5-1	14	once	NA	CASSQQGTYNEQYF	TGCGCCAGCAGCCAACAGGGAACCTACAATGAGCAGTACTTC
TRBJ1-1	TRBV4-1	16	NA	NA	CASSQELGGADTEAFF	TGCGCCAGCAGCCAAGAATTGGGGGGCGCAGACACTGAAGCTTTCTTT
TRBJ1-4	TRBV12-3/TRBV12-4	16	NA	TRBD1	CASSFGGQAYNEKLFF	TGTGCCAGCAGTTTTGGGGGACAGGCTTATAATGAAAAACTGTTTTTT
TRBJ2-1	TRBV6-1	15	NA	TRBD2	CASSAPSGLNNEQFF	TGTGCCAGCAGCGCCCCTAGCGGGCTGAACAATGAGCAGTTCTTC
TRBJ1-2	TRBV27	12	many	TRBD1	CASSFTGDGYTF	TGTGCCAGCAGCTTTACAGGGGATGGCTACACCTTC
TRBJ2-7	TRBV20-1	15	NA	NA	CSAIALGGPTYEQYF	TGCAGTGCTATAGCCCTCGGCGGACCAACCTACGAGCAGTACTTC
TRBJ2-5	TRBV7-6	15	once	TRBD2	CASSLRTSGEETQYF	TGTGCCAGCAGCTTAAGGACTAGCGGGGAAGAGACCCAGTACTTC
TRBJ2-3	TRBV5-1	15	NA	NA	CASSLDRVATDTQYF	TGCGCCAGCAGCTTGGACAGGGTGGCCACAGATACGCAGTATTTT
TRBJ1-5	TRBV20-1	16	few	NA	CSAREGGSYSNQPQHF	TGCAGTGCTAGAGAGGGGGGATCCTATAGCAATCAGCCCCAGCATTTT
TRBJ2-7	TRBV6-5	12	many	NA	CASSSNSGEQYF	TGTGCCAGCAGTTCTAACAGCGGCGAGCAGTACTTC
TRBJ1-5	TRBV24-1	16	NA	TRBD1	CATSESGTEINQPQHF	TGTGCCACCAGTGAGTCCGGGACAGAAATCAATCAGCCCCAGCATTTT
TRBJ1-5	TRBV6-7	11	NA	NA	CASSYEQPQHF	TGTGCCAGCAGTTACGAGCAGCCCCAGCATTTT
TRBJ1-2	TRBV20-1	11	NA	NA	CSADPTGTYTF	TGCAGTGCTGACCCTACAGGAACCTACACCTTC
TRBJ2-5	TRBV5-1	13	many	NA	CASSLGNRETQYF	TGCGCCAGCAGCTTGGGCAATAGAGAGACCCAGTACTTC
TRBJ1-2	TRBV2	13	NA	NA	CASRQTPTDGYTF	TGTGCCAGCAGGCAAACCCCCACGGATGGCTACACCTTC
TRBJ1-5	TRBV20-1	15	NA	TRBD1	CSARDHRQGDQPQHF	TGCAGTGCTAGAGATCATAGACAGGGGGATCAGCCCCAGCATTTT
TRBJ1-2	TRBV27	15	NA	NA	CASSLWTEPNYGYTF	TGTGCCAGCAGTTTATGGACAGAGCCGAACTATGGCTACACCTTC
TRBJ2-3	TRBV4-2	17	few	TRBD2	CASSQGPSGSPGDTQYF	TGTGCCAGCAGCCAAGGTCCTAGCGGGAGTCCGGGGGATACGCAGTATTTT
TRBJ2-3	TRBV12-3/TRBV12-4	16	NA	TRBD2	CASSPGGAPSTDTQYF	TGTGCCAGCAGTCCCGGGGGGGCCCCTAGCACAGATACGCAGTATTTT
TRBJ2-3	TRBV20-1	15	few	TRBD2	CSASASGRAADTQYF	TGCAGTGCTAGTGCGAGCGGGAGGGCCGCAGATACGCAGTATTTT
TRBJ2-7	TRBV5-6	15	NA	TRBD2	CASSLLLAGVYEQYF	TGTGCCAGCAGCCTGCTTCTAGCGGGGGTTTACGAGCAGTACTTC
TRBJ1-5	TRBV4-1	14	NA	NA	CASSQDGGGRAQHF	TGCGCCAGCAGCCAAGATGGAGGGGGTAGGGCCCAGCATTTT
TRBJ2-5	TRBV3-1	13	once	TRBD2	CASSQTTSGTQYF	TGTGCCAGCAGCCAGACGACTAGCGGGACCCAGTACTTC
TRBJ2-7	TRBV7-9	15	few	NA	CASSFYRNKDYEQYF	TGTGCCAGCAGCTTTTACAGGAACAAGGACTACGAGCAGTACTTC
TRBJ2-3	TRBV18	14	few	TRBD1	CASSPRKGADTQYF	TGTGCCAGCTCACCCCGGAAGGGGGCGGATACGCAGTATTTT
TRBJ2-5	TRBV6-1	12	few	NA	CASTGIPETQYF	TGTGCCAGCACAGGGATTCCAGAGACCCAGTACTTC
TRBJ2-7	TRBV27	14	few	TRBD2	CASLTSGGPYEQYF	TGTGCCAGCTTAACTAGCGGGGGACCCTACGAGCAGTACTTC
TRBJ2-4	TRBV27	14	few	NA	CASARRPSKNIQYF	TGTGCCAGCGCACGACGGCCTTCCAAAAACATTCAGTACTTC
TRBJ2-7	TRBV29-1	15	NA	NA	CSVETSGRDYNEQYF	TGCAGCGTTGAAACCTCCGGGAGAGACTACAATGAGCAGTACTTC
TRBJ2-7	TRBV14	14	few	NA	CASSPTIQSYEQYF	TGTGCCAGCAGCCCGACTATCCAATCCTACGAGCAGTACTTC
TRBJ2-7	TRBV12-3/TRBV12-4	15	NA	TRBD1	CASSGRDRGKGEQYF	TGTGCCAGCAGTGGCCGGGACAGGGGAAAGGGCGAGCAGTACTTC
TRBJ1-4	TRBV2	15	NA	TRBD1	CASGHRGATNEKPFF	TGTGCCAGCGGGCACAGGGGGGCAACTAATGAAAAACCGTTTTTT
TRBJ2-5	TRBV24-1	10	NA	NA	CATPVETQYF	TGTGCCACCCCGGTTGAGACCCAGTACTTC
TRBJ2-1	TRBV12-3/TRBV12-4	13	few	NA	CASSVGQANEQFF	TGTGCCAGCAGTGTGGGCCAGGCCAATGAGCAGTTCTTC
TRBJ2-1	TRBV20-1	16	many	NA	CSARVGGRRSYNEQFF	TGCAGTGCTAGGGTTGGGGGGAGGAGGTCCTACAATGAGCAGTTCTTC
TRBJ2-7	TRBV7-2	15	many	NA	CASRPFWGEIYEQYF	TGTGCCAGCCGCCCATTTTGGGGGGAGATCTACGAGCAGTACTTC
TRBJ1-4	TRBV4-1	17	few	NA	CASSQERGMATNEKLFF	TGCGCCAGCAGCCAAGAGAGGGGGATGGCAACTAATGAAAAACTGTTTTTT
TRBJ2-1	TRBV6-2/TRBV6-3	16	NA	TRBD2	CASSWSSAGGNNEQFF	TGTGCCAGCAGTTGGAGTTCAGCGGGAGGGAACAATGAGCAGTTCTTC
TRBJ2-1	TRBV28	14	NA	TRBD1	CASSRQGYYNEQFF	TGTGCCAGCAGCCGACAGGGCTATTACAATGAGCAGTTCTTC
TRBJ2-1	TRBV7-6	16	NA	TRBD2	CASSSTSGLSYNEQFF	TGTGCCAGCAGCTCAACGTCGGGACTATCCTACAATGAGCAGTTCTTC
TRBJ2-1	TRBV6-1	13	NA	NA	CASSGGAASEQFF	TGTGCCAGCAGTGGAGGGGCTGCGAGTGAGCAGTTCTTC
TRBJ1-2	TRBV7-9	13	NA	NA	CASSLPGRDGYTF	TGTGCCAGCAGCCTCCCAGGGAGGGATGGCTACACCTTC
TRBJ1-1	TRBV12-3/TRBV12-4	16	few	NA	CASSTTGEGTNTEAFF	TGTGCCAGCAGTACCACGGGAGAAGGGACGAACACTGAAGCTTTCTTT
TRBJ2-1	TRBV4-2	16	NA	NA	CASSQRGPRAANEQFF	TGTGCCAGCAGCCAAAGGGGTCCTAGAGCCGCCAATGAGCAGTTCTTC
TRBJ1-1	TRBV10-3	14	few	NA	CAIRGTALNTEAFF	TGTGCCATCAGAGGGACCGCCTTGAACACTGAAGCTTTCTTT
TRBJ2-4	TRBV3-1	17	few	NA	CASSQDRGLLPKNIQYF	TGTGCCAGCAGCCAAGATCGGGGGTTGCTTCCTAAAAACATTCAGTACTTC
TRBJ2-5	TRBV28	13	few	NA	CASRQGHQETQYF	TGTGCCAGCAGGCAGGGTCATCAAGAGACCCAGTACTTC
TRBJ2-7	TRBV7-9	13	NA	NA	CASSGRTVWEQYF	TGTGCCAGCAGCGGCCGGACAGTTTGGGAGCAGTACTTC
TRBJ2-1	TRBV7-9	18	once	TRBD2	CASSLRLAGGYGDNEQFF	TGTGCCAGCAGCTTAAGACTAGCGGGGGGTTATGGGGACAATGAGCAGTTCTTC
TRBJ1-1	TRBV6-1	14	few	NA	CASTWEWGRTEAFF	TGTGCCAGCACCTGGGAATGGGGGCGCACTGAAGCTTTCTTT
TRBJ2-7	TRBV28	14	few	TRBD1	CASRGDRGPYEQYF	TGTGCCAGCAGAGGAGACAGGGGACCCTACGAGCAGTACTTC
TRBJ2-5	TRBV25-1	17	NA	TRBD2	CASSLGTSGGVHNEQYF	TGTGCCAGCAGTCTAGGGACTAGCGGGGGGGTCCACAATGAGCAGTACTTC
TRBJ1-1	TRBV20-1	16	NA	NA	CSARVGRTGFNTEAFF	TGCAGTGCTAGAGTTGGTAGAACAGGGTTTAACACTGAAGCTTTCTTT